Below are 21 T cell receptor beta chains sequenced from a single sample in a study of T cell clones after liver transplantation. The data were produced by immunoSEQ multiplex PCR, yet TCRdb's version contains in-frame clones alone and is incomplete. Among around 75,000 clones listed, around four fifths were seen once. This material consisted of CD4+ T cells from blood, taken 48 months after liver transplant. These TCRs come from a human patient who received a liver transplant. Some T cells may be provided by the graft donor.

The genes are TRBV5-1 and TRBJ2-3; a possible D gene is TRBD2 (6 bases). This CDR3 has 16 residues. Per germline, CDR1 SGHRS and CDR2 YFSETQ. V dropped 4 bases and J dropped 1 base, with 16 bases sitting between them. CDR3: CASSPSGAPRTDTQYF. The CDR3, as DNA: TGCGCCAGCAGCCCCTCGGGAGCGCCTCGCACAGATACGCAGTATTTT. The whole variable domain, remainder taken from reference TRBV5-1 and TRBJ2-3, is KAGVTQTPRYLIKTRGQQVTLSCSPISGHRSVSWYQQTPGQGLQFLFEYFSETQRNKGNFPGRFSGRQFSNSRSEMNVSTLELGDSALYLCASSPSGAPRTDTQYFGPGTRLTVL.

The CDR3 loop reads CASSGRPGQSYGYTF. The CDR3 DNA reads TGTGCCAGCAGCGGCCGACCCGGACAGAGCTATGGCTACACCTTC. V usage is TRBV9 and J usage is TRBJ1-2, with D tentatively TRBD1 (6 bases). Per germline, CDR1 SGDLS and CDR2 YYNGEE. V was shortened by 3 bases and J by 4 bases, with 16 bases between the two germline ends. The CDR3 has 15 residues. The full variable domain, in which reference TRBV9 and TRBJ1-2 provide the parts outside the CDR3, is DSGVTQTPKHLITATGQRVTLRCSPRSGDLSVYWYQQSLDQGLQFLIQYYNGEERAKGNILERFSAQQFPDLHSELNLSSLELGDSALYFCASSGRPGQSYGYTFGSGTRLTVV.

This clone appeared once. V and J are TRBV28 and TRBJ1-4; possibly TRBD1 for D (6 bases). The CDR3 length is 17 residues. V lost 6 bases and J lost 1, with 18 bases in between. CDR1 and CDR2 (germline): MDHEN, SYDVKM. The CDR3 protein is CASSEEGGSGTNEKLFF. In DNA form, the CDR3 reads TGTGCCAGCAGCGAAGAAGGGGGTTCGGGAACTAATGAAAAACTGTTTTTT.

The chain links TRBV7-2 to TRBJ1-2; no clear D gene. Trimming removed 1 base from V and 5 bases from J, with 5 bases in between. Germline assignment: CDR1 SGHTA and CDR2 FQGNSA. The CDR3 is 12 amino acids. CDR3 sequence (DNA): TGTGCCAGCAGCTTAGGCGTATATGGCTACACCTTC. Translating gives CASSLGVYGYTF.

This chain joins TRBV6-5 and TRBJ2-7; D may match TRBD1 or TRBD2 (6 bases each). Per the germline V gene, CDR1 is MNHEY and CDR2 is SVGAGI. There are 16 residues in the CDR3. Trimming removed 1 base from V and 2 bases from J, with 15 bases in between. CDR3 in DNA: TGTGCCAGCAGTTACTTGGGGGGCTGGCCCCCCTACGAGCAGTACTTC. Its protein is CASSYLGGWPPYEQYF.

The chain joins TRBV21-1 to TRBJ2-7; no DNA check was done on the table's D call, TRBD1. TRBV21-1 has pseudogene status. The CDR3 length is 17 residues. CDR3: CASSKEGDRVRYFEQYF. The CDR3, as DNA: TGTGCCAGCAGCAAGGAGGGGGACAGGGTGAGGTATTTCGAGCAGTACTTC.

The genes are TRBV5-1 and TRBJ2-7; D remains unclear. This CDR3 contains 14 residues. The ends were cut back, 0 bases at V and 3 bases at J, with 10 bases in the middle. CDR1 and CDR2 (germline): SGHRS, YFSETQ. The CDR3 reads CASSLAAGFYEQYF. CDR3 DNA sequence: TGCGCCAGCAGCTTGGCCGCAGGATTCTACGAGCAGTACTTC.

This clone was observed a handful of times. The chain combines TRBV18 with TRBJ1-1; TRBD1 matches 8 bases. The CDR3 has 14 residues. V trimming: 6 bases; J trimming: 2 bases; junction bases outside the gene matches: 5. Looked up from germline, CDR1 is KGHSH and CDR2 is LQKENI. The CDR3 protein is CASSPDRDNTEAFF. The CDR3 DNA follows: TGTGCCAGCTCCCCGGACAGGGATAACACTGAAGCTTTCTTT. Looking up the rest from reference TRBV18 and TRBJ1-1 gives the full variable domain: NAGVMQNPRHLVRRRGQEARLRCSPMKGHSHVYWYRQLPEEGLKFMVYLQKENIIDESGMPKERFSAEFPKEGPSILRIQQVVRGDSAAYFCASSPDRDNTEAFFGQGTRLTVV.

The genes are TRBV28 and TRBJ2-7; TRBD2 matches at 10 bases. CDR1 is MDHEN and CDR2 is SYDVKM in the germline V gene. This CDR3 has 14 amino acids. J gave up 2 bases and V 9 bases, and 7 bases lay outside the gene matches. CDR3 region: CASQLAGSPYEQYF. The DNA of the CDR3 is TGTGCCAGTCAACTAGCGGGATCCCCCTACGAGCAGTACTTC.

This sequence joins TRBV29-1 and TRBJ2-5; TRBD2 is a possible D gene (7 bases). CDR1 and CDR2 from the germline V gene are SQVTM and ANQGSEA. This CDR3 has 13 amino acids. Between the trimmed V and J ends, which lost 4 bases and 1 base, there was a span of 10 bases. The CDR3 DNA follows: TGCAGCGTTGTTAGGGGGGGCCAAGAGACCCAGTACTTC. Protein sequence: CSVVRGGQETQYF. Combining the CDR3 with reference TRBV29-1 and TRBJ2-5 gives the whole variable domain SAVISQKPSRDICQRGTSLTIQCQVDSQVTMMFWYRQQPGQSLTLIATANQGSEATYESGFVIDKFPISRPNLTFSTLTVSNMSPEDSSIYLCSVVRGGQETQYFGPGTRLLVL.

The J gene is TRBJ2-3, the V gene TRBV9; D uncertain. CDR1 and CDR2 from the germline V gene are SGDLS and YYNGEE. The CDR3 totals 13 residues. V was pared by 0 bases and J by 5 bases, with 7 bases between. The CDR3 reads CASSVVVVDTQYF. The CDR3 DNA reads TGTGCCAGCAGCGTAGTGGTAGTAGATACGCAGTATTTT.

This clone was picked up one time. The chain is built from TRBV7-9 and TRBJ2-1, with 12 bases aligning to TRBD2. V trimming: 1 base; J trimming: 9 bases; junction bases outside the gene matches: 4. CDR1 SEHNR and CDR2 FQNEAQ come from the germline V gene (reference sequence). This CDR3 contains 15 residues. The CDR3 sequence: CASSLGLAGVGEQFF. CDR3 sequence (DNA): TGTGCCAGCAGCTTAGGACTAGCGGGAGTTGGTGAGCAGTTCTTC.

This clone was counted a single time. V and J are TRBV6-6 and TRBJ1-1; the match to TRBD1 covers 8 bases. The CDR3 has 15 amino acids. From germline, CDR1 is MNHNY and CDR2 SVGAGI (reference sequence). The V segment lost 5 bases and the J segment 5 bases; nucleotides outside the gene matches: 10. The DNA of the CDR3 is TGTGCCAGCAGTAACACTGGACAGGGTTGGACTGAAGCTTTCTTT. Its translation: CASSNTGQGWTEAFF.

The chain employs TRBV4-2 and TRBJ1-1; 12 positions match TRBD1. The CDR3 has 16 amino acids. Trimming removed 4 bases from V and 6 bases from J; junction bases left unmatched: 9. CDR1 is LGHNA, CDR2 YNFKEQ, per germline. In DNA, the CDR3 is TGTGCCAGCAGCCCCGGGACAGGGGGCGCTTCAGCTGAAGCTTTCTTT. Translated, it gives CASSPGTGGASAEAFF.

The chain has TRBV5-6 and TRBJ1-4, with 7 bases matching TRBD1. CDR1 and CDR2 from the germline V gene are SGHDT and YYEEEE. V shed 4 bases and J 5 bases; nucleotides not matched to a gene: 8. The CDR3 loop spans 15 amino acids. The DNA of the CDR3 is TGTGCCAGCAGCCTAAGGACGGACAGGAATGAAAAACTGTTTTTT. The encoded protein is CASSLRTDRNEKLFF.

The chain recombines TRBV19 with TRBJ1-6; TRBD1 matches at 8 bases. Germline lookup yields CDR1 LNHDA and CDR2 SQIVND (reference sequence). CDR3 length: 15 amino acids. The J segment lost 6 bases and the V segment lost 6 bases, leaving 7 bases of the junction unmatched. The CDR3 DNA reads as TGTGCCAGTAGACCGTCGACAGGGGCTAATTCACCCCTCCACTTT. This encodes CASRPSTGANSPLHF.

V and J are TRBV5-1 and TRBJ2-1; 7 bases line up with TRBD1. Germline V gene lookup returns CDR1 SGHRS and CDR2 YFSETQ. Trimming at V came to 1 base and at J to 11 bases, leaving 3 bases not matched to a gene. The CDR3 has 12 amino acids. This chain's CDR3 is CASSLRTGKQFF. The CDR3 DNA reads TGCGCCAGCAGCTTGAGGACAGGCAAGCAGTTCTTC.

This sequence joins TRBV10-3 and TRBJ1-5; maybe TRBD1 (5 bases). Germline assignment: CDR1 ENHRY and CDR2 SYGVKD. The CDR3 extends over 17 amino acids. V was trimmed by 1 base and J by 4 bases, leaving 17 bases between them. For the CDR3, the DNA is TGTGCCATCAGTGAGTTCCGGAAGACAGCAGGGAATCAGCCCCAGCATTTT. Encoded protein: CAISEFRKTAGNQPQHF.

CDR3 region: CASDGNLNTEAFF. For the CDR3, the DNA is TGTGCCAGCGACGGCAACCTGAACACTGAAGCTTTCTTT. The J gene is TRBJ1-1, the V gene TRBV6-1; D gene ambiguous. The germline V and J ends were trimmed by 8 bases and 0 bases, with 10 bases remaining between them. The CDR3 is 13 residues long. From germline, CDR1 is MNHNS and CDR2 SASEGT.

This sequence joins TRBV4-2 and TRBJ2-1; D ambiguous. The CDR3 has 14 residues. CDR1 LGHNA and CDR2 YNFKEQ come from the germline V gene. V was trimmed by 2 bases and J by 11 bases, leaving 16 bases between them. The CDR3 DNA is TGTGCCAGCAGCCAACGAGACCTCCTCGTGAAGCAGTTCTTC. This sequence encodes CASSQRDLLVKQFF.

CDR3 nucleotides: TGCGCCAGCAGCCAAGACCGGACTAGGGCGGGTCACAATGAGCAGTTCTTC. Encoded protein: CASSQDRTRAGHNEQFF. This chain connects TRBV4-3 to TRBJ2-1, with 7 bases that match TRBD2. Trimming took 0 bases from V and 5 from J; bases not matched to a gene: 10. The CDR3 extends over 17 amino acids. Per germline, CDR1 LGHNA and CDR2 YSLEER.